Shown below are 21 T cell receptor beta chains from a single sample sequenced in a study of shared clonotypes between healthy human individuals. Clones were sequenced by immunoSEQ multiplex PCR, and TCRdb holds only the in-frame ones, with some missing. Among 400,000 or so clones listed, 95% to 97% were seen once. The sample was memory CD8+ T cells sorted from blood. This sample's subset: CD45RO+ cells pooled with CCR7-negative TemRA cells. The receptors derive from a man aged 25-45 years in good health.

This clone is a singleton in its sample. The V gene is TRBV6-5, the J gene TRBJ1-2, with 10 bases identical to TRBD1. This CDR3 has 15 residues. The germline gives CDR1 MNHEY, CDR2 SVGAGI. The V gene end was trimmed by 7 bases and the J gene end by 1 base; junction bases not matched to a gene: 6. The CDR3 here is CASKGRDRGNYGYTF. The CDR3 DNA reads TGTGCCAGCAAGGGTCGGGACAGGGGTAACTATGGCTACACCTTC.

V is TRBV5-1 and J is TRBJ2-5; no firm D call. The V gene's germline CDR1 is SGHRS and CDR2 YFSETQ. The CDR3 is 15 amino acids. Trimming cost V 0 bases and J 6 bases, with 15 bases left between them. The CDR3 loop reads CASSLEPLFGKTQYF. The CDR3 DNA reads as TGCGCCAGCAGCTTGGAACCGTTATTTGGAAAGACCCAGTACTTC.

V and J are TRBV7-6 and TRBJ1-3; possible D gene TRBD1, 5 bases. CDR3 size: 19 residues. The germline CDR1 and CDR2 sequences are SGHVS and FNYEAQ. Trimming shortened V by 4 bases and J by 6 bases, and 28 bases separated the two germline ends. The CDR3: CASSSYPHTSGGALNTIYF. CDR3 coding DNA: TGTGCCAGCAGCTCGTACCCCCACACCAGCGGCGGGGCCCTAAACACCATATATTTT.

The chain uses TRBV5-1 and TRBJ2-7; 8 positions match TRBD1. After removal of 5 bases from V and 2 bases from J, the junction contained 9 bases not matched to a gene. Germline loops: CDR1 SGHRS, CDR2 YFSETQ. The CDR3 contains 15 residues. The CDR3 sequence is CASRSPDRATYEQYF. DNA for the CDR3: TGCGCCAGCAGGTCCCCGGACAGGGCCACCTACGAGCAGTACTTC. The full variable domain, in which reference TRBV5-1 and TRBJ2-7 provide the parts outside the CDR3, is KAGVTQTPRYLIKTRGQQVTLSCSPISGHRSVSWYQQTPGQGLQFLFEYFSETQRNKGNFPGRFSGRQFSNSRSEMNVSTLELGDSALYLCASRSPDRATYEQYFGPGTRLTVT.

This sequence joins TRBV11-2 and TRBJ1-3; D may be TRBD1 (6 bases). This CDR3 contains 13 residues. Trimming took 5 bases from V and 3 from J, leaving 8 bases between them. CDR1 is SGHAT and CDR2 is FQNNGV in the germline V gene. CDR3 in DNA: TGTGCCAGCAGCAGACAGGTTGGAAACACCATATATTTT. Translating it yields CASSRQVGNTIYF.

This chain's CDR3 is CASSKNRVGTGELFF. The CDR3 DNA sequence: TGTGCCAGCAGCAAAAACAGGGTTGGAACCGGGGAGCTGTTTTTT. The rearrangement uses TRBV2 and TRBJ2-2, with D possibly being TRBD1 (6 bases). This CDR3 is built from 15 residues. V was pared by 6 bases and J by 5 bases, with 16 bases between. Germline V gene lookup returns CDR1 SNHLY and CDR2 FYNNEI.

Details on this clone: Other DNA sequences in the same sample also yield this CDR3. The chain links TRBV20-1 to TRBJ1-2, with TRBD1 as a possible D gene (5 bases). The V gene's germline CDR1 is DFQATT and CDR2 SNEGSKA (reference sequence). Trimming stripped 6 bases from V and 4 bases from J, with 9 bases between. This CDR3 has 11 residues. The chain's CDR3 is CSAGTLYGYTF. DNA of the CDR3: TGCAGTGCCGGGACCCTCTATGGCTACACCTTC.

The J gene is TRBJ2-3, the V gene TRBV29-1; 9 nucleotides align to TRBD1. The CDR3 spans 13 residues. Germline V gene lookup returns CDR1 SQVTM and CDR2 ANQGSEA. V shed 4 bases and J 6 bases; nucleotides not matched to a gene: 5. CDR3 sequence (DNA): TGCAGCGTTGGCACAGGGGGCGCGGATACGCAGTATTTT. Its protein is CSVGTGGADTQYF.

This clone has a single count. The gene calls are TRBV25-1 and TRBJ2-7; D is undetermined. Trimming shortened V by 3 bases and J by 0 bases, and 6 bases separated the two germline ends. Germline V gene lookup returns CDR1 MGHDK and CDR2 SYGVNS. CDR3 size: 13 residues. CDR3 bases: TGTGCCAGCAGTGATCCTAGCTCCTACGAGCAGTACTTC. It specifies CASSDPSSYEQYF.

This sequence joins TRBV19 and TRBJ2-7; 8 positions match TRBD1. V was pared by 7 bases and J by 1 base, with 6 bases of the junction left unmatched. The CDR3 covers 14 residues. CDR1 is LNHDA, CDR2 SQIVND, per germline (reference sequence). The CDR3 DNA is TGTGCCAGTACAGGGGGCCGTAGGTCCTACGAGCAGTACTTC. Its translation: CASTGGRRSYEQYF.

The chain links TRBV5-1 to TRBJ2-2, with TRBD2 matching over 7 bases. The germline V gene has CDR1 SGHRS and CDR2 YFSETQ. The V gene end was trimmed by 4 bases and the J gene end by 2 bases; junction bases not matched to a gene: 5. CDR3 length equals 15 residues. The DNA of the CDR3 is TGCGCCAGCAGCGCCCGCGGGAGTAACACCGGGGAGCTGTTTTTT. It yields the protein CASSARGSNTGELFF. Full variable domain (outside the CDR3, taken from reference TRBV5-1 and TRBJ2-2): KAGVTQTPRYLIKTRGQQVTLSCSPISGHRSVSWYQQTPGQGLQFLFEYFSETQRNKGNFPGRFSGRQFSNSRSEMNVSTLELGDSALYLCASSARGSNTGELFFGEGSRLTVL.

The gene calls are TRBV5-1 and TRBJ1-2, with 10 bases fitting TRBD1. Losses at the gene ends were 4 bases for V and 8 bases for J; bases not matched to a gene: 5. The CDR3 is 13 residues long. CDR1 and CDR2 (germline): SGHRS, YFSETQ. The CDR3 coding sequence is TGCGCCAGCAGCAGGGGACAGGGGCAAGGCTACACCTTC. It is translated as CASSRGQGQGYTF.

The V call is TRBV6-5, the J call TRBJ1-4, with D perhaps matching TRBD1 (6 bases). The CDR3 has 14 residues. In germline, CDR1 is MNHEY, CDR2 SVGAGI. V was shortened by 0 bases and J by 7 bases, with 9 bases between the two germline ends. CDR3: CASSYSLTGEKLFF. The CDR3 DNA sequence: TGTGCCAGCAGTTACTCGCTGACAGGTGAAAAACTGTTTTTT.

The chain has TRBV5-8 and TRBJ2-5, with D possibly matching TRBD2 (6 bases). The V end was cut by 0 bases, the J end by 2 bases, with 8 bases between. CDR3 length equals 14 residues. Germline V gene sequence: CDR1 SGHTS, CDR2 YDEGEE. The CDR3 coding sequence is TGTGCCAGCAGCTTGGGGCTAGCGCAAGAGACCCAGTACTTC. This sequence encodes CASSLGLAQETQYF.

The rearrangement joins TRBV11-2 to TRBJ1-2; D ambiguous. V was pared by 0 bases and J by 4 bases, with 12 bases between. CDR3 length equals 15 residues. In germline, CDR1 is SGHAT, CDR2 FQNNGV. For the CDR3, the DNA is TGTGCCAGCAGCTTAGATCGAACAGCCCGCTATGGCTACACCTTC. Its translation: CASSLDRTARYGYTF.

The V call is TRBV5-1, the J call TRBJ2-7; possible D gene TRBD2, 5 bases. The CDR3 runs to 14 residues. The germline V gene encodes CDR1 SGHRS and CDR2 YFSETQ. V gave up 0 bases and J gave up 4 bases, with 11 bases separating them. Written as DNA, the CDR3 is TGCGCCAGCAGCTTGGAGAGGGTGGCGTACGAGCAGTACTTC. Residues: CASSLERVAYEQYF.

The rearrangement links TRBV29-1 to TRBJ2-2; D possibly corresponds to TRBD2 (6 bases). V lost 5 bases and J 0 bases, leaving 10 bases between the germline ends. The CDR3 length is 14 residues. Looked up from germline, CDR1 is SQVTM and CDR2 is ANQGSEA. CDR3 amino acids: CSVLGGTNTGELFF. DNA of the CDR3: TGCAGCGTTCTCGGGGGAACGAACACCGGGGAGCTGTTTTTT.

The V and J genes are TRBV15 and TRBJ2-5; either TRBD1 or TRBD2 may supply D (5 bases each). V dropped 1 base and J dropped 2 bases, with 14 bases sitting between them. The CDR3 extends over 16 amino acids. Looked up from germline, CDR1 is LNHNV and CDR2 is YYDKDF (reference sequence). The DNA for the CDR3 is TGTGCCACCAGCAGAGCCCCGGGGCGCGGGCAAGAGACCCAGTACTTC. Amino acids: CATSRAPGRGQETQYF. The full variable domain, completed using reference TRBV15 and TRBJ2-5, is DAMVIQNPRYQVTQFGKPVTLSCSQTLNHNVMYWYQQKSSQAPKLLFHYYDKDFNNEADTPDNFQSRRPNTSFCFLDIRSPGLGDTAMYLCATSRAPGRGQETQYFGPGTRLLVL.

The CDR3 is CASRSMGEQFF. In nucleotides, the CDR3 is TGTGCCAGCAGGTCCATGGGTGAGCAGTTCTTC. This sequence joins TRBV28 and TRBJ2-1; D not resolved. Trimming removed 6 bases from V and 9 bases from J, with 9 bases in between. Germline V lookup: CDR1 MDHEN, CDR2 SYDVKM. This CDR3 contains 11 residues.

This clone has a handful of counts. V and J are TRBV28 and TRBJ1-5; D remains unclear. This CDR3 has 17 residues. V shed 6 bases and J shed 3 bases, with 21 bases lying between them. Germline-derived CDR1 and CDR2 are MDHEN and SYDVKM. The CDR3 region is CASSRNGMRGTNQPQHF. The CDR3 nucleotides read TGTGCCAGCAGCCGTAACGGGATGAGAGGAACCAATCAGCCCCAGCATTTT. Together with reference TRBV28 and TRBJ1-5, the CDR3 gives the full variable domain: DVKVTQSSRYLVKRTGEKVFLECVQDMDHENMFWYRQDPGLGLRLIYFSYDVKMKEKGDIPEGYSVSREKKERFSLILESASTNQTSMYLCASSRNGMRGTNQPQHFGDGTRLSIL.

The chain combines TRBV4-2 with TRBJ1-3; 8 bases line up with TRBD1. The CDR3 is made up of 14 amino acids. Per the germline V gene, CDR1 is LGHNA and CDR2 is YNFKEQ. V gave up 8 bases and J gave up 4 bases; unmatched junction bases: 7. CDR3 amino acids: CASGQGARGNTIYF. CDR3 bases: TGTGCCAGCGGGCAGGGGGCGCGGGGAAACACCATATATTTT.